This TCR beta chain originates from a study of shared clonotypes between healthy human individuals. The CDR3 extends over 10 amino acids. CDR1 is SEHNR and CDR2 is FQNEAQ in the germline V gene (reference sequence). Trimming left V 11 bases short and J 8 bases short, with 12 bases between. The data were produced by immunoSEQ multiplex PCR, yet TCRdb's version contains in-frame clones alone and is incomplete. Altogether about 1.5 million clones are present, around 98% being singletons, with the ten largest covering less than 0.55%. Sequences were obtained from naive CD4+ T cells sorted from blood. Specified subset: CD45RA+ positively selected. The source of this sequence is a man aged 30-40 years in good health. The J gene is TRBJ1-1, the V gene TRBV7-9; D perhaps matches TRBD1 (6 bases). For the CDR3, the DNA is TGTGCCGACCGACAGGACGAAGCTTTCTTT. Its protein product is CADRQDEAFF.